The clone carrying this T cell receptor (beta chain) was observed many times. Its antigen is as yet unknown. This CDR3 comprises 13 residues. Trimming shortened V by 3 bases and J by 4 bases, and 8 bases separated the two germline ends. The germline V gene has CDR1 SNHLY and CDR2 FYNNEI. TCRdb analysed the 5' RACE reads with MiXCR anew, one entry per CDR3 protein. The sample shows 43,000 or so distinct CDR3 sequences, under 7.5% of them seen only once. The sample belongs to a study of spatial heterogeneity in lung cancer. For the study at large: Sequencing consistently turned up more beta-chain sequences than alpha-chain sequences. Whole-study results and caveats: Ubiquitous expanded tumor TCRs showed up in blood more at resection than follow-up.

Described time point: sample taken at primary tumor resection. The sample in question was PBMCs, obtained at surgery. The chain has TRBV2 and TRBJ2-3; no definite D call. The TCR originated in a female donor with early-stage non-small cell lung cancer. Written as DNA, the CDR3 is TGTGCCAGCAGTGAGGGGTTCGCAGATACGCAGTATTTT. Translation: CASSEGFADTQYF.